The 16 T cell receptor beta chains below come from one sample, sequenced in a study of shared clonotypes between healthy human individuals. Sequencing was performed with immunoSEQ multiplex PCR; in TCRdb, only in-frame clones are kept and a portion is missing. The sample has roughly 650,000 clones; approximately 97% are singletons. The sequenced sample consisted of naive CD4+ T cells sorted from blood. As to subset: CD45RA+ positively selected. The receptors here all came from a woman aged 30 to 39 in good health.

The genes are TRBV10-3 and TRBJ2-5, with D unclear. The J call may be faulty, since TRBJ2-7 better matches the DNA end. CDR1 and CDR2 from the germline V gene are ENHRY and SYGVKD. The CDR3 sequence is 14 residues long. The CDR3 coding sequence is TGTGCCATCAGTGAGTCGAGGCAAAGCTACGAGCAGTACTTC. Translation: CAISESRQSYEQYF.

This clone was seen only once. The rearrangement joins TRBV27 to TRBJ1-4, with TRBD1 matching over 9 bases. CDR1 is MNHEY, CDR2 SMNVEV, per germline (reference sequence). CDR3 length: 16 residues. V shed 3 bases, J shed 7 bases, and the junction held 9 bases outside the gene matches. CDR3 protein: CASSLLGQGRGEKLFF. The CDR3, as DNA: TGTGCCAGCAGTTTGCTTGGACAGGGGCGGGGTGAAAAACTGTTTTTT.

The CDR3 sequence: CASSLRARSGVGTEAFF. CDR3 DNA: TGCGCCAGCAGCTTGCGGGCACGGTCGGGAGTCGGCACTGAAGCTTTCTTT. The chain has TRBV5-1 and TRBJ1-1; no clear D. V lost 1 base, J lost 4 bases, and 20 bases lay in between. Looked up from germline, CDR1 is SGHRS and CDR2 is YFSETQ. The CDR3 is made up of 17 amino acids.

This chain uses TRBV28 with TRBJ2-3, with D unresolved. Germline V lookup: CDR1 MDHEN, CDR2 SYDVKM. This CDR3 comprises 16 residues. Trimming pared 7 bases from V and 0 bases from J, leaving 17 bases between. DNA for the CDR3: TGTGCCAGCAACGAACAGAGGCTAACTAGCACAGATACGCAGTATTTT. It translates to CASNEQRLTSTDTQYF. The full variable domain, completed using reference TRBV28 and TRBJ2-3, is DVKVTQSSRYLVKRTGEKVFLECVQDMDHENMFWYRQDPGLGLRLIYFSYDVKMKEKGDIPEGYSVSREKKERFSLILESASTNQTSMYLCASNEQRLTSTDTQYFGPGTRLTVL.

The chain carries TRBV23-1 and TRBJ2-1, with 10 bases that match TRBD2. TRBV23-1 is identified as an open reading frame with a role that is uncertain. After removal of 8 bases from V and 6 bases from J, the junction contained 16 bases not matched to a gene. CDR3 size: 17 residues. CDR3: CASGPTSGALMTNEQFF. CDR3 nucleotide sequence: TGCGCCAGCGGGCCTACTAGCGGGGCTCTTATGACCAATGAGCAGTTCTTC.

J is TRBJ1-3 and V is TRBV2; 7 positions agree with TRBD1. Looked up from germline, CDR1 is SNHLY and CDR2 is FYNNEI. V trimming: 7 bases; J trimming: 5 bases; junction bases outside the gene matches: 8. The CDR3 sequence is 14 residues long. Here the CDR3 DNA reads TGTGCCAGCAAAATAAGACAGGGCCGAAACACCATATATTTT. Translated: CASKIRQGRNTIYF.

This CDR3 reads CASSLGSGGLTSTDTQYF. In DNA form, the CDR3 reads TGCGCCAGCAGCTTGGGGTCGGGAGGTCTTACTAGCACAGATACGCAGTATTTT. The chain combines TRBV5-1 with TRBJ2-3, with 7 bases fitting TRBD2. The ends lost 0 bases at V and 0 bases at J; junction bases unmatched: 10. The CDR3 totals 18 residues. The germline CDR1 and CDR2 sequences are SGHRS and YFSETQ.

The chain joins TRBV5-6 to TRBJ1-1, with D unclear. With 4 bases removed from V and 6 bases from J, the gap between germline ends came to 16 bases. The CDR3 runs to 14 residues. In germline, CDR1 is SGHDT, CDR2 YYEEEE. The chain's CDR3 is CASSPGVVGSEAFF. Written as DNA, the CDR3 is TGTGCCAGCAGCCCCGGGGTAGTGGGCTCTGAAGCTTTCTTT.

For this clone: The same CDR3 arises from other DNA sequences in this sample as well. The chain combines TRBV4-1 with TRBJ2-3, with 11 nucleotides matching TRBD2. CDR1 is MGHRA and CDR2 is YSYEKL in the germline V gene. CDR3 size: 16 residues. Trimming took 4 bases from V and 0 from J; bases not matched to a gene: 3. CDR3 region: CASSPRTSGSTDTQYF. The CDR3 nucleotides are TGCGCCAGCAGCCCCCGGACTAGCGGGAGCACAGATACGCAGTATTTT.

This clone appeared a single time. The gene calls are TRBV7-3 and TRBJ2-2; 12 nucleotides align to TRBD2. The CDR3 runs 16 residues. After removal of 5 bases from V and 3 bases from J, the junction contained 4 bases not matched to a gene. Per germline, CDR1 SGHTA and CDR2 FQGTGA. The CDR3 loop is CASSLGLAGYTGELFF. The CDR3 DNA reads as TGTGCCAGCAGCCTAGGACTAGCGGGGTACACCGGGGAGCTGTTTTTT.

CDR3 bases: TGTGCCAGTAGTTTGTCTAAAAACGGGTATCAGCCCCAGCATTTT. Translation gives CASSLSKNGYQPQHF. The V call is TRBV19, the J call TRBJ1-5; D call uncertain. CDR1 LNHDA and CDR2 SQIVND come from the germline V gene (reference sequence). The ends were cut back, 5 bases at V and 5 bases at J, with 16 bases in the middle. This CDR3 has 15 residues.

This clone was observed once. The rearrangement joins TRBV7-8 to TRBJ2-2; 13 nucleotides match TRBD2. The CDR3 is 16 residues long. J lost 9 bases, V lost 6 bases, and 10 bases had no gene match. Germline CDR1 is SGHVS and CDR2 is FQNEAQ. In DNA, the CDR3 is TGTGCCAGCAGGTCCACAGGGACTAGCGGGAATAGGGAGCTGTTTTTT. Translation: CASRSTGTSGNRELFF.

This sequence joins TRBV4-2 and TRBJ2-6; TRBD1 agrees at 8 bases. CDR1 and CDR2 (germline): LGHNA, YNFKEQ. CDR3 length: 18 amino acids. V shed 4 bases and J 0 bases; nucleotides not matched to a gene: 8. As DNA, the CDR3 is TGTGCCAGCAGCCCCCTCGGGGACAGGATCTCTGGGGCCAACGTCCTGACTTTC. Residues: CASSPLGDRISGANVLTF.

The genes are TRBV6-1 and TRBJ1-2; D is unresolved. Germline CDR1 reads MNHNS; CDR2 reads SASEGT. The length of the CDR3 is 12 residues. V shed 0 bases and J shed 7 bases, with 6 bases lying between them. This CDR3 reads CASSEAVIGYTF. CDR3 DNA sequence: TGTGCCAGCAGTGAAGCGGTCATTGGCTACACCTTC.

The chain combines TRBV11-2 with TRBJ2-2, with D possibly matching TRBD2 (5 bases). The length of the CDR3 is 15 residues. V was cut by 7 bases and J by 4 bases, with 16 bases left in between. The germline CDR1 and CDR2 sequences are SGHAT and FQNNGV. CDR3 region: CASTLLREFTGELFF. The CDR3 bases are TGTGCCAGCACCCTGTTGAGGGAGTTCACCGGGGAGCTGTTTTTT.

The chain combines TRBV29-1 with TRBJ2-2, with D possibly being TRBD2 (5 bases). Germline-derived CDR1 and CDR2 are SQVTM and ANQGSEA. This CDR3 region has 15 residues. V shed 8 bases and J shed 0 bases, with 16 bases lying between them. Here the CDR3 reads CSSNGVGTNTGELFF. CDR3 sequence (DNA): TGCAGCTCCAACGGGGTCGGGACGAACACCGGGGAGCTGTTTTTT.